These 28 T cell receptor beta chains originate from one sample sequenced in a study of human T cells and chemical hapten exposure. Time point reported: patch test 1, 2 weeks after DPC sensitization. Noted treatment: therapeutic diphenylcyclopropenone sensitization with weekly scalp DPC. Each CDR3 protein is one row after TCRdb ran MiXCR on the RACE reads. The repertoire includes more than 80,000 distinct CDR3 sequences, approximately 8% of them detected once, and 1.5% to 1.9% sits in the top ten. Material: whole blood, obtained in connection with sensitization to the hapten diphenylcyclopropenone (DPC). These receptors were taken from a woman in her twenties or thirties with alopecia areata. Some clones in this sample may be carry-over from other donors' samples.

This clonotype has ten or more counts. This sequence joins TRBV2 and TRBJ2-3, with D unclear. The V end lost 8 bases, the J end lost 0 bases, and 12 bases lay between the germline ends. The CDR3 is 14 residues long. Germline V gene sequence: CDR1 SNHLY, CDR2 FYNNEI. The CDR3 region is CASLKGASTDTQYF. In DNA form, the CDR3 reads TGTGCCAGCCTTAAGGGCGCTAGCACAGATACGCAGTATTTT.

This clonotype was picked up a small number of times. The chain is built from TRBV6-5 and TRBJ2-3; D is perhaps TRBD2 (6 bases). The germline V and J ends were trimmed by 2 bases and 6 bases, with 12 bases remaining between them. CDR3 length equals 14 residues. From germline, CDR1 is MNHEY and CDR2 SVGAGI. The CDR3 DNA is TGTGCCAGCAGTTACGCCACTAGCCTGGATACGCAGTATTTT. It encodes CASSYATSLDTQYF.

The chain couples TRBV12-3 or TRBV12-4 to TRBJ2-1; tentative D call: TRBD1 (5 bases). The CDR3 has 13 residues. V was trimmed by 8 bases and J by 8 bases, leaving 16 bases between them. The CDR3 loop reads CASAFLPRDEQFF. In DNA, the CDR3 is TGTGCCAGCGCATTCCTTCCCAGGGATGAGCAGTTCTTC.

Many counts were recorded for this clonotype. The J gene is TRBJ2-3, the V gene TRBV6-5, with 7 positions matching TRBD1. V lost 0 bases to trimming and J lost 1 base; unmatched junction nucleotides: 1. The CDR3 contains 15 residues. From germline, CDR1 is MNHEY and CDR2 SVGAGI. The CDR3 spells CASSYSGGRTDTQYF. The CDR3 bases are TGTGCCAGCAGTTACTCAGGGGGCCGCACAGATACGCAGTATTTT.

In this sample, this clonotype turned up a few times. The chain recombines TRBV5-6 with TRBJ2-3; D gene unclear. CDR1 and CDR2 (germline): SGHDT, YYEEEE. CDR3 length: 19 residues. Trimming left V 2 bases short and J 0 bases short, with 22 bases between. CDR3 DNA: TGTGCCAGCAGCTTCAGTAGTCTAGTTGGCTTGGAGAGCACAGATACGCAGTATTTT. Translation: CASSFSSLVGLESTDTQYF.

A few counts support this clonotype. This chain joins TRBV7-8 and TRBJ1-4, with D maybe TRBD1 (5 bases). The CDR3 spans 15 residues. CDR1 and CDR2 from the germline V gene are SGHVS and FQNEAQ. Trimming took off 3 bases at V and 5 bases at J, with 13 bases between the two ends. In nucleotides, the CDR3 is TGTGCCAGCAGCTTGGGGGGGGTGAACAATGAAAAACTGTTTTTT. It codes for CASSLGGVNNEKLFF. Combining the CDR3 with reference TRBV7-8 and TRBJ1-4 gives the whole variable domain GAGVSQSPRYKVAKRGQDVALRCDPISGHVSLFWYQQALGQGPEFLTYFQNEAQLDKSGLPSDRFFAERPEGSVSTLKIQRTQQEDSAVYLCASSLGGVNNEKLFFGSGTQLSVL.

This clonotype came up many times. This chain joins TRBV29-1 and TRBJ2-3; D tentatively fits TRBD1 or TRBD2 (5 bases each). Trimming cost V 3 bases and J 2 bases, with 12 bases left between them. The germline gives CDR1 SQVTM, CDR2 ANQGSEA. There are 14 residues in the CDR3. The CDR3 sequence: CSVERGRNTDTQYF. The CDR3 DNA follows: TGCAGCGTTGAGAGGGGAAGGAACACAGATACGCAGTATTTT.

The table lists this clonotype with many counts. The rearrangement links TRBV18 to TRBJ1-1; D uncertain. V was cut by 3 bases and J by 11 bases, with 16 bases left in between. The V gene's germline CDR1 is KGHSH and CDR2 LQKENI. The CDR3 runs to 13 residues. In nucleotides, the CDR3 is TGTGCCAGCTCACCCACCGGCCTGGTTAGCGCTTTCTTT. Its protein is CASSPTGLVSAFF.

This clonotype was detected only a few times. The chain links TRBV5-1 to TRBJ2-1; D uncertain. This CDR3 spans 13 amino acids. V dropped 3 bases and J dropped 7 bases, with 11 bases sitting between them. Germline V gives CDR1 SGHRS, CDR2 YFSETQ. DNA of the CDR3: TGCGCCAGCAGCTGGTTAGATGGGAATGAGCAGTTCTTC. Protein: CASSWLDGNEQFF.

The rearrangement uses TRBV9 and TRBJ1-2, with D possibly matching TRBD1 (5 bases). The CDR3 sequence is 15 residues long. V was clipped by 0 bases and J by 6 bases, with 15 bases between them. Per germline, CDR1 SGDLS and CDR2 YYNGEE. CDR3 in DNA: TGTGCCAGCAGCGTAGGTACAGGATTGCACAATGGCTACACCTTC. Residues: CASSVGTGLHNGYTF.

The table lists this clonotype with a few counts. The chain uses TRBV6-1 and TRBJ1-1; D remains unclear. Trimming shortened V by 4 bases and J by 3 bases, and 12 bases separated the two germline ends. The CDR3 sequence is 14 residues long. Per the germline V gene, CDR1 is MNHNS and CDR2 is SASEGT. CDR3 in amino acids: CASSARARDTEAFF. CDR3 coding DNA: TGTGCCAGCAGTGCGAGGGCGAGGGACACTGAAGCTTTCTTT.

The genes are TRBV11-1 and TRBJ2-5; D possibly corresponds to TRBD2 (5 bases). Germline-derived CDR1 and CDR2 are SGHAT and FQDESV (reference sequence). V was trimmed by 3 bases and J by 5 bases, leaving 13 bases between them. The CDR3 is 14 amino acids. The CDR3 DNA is TGTGCCAGCAGCTTTCGGGGAGTCCCCGAGACCCAGTACTTC. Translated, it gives CASSFRGVPETQYF.

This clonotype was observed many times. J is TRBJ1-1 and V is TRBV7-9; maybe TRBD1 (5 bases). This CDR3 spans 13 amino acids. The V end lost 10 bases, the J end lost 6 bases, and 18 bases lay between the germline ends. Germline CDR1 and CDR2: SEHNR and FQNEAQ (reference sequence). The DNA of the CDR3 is TGTGCCACCCCCCCCAGGGTACCATCTGAAGCTTTCTTT. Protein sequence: CATPPRVPSEAFF.

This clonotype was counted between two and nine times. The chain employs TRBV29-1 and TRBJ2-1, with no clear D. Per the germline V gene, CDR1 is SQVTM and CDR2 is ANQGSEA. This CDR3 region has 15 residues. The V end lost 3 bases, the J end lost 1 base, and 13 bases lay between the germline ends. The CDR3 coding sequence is TGCAGCGTTGATGCGGCAGGAGCTTCCTACAATGAGCAGTTCTTC. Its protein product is CSVDAAGASYNEQFF.

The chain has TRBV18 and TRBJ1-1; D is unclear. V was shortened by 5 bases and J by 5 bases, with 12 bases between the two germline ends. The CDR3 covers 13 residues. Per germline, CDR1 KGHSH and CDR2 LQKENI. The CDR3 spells CASSVNPSTEAFF. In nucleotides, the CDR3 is TGTGCCAGCTCAGTTAATCCCAGTACTGAAGCTTTCTTT.

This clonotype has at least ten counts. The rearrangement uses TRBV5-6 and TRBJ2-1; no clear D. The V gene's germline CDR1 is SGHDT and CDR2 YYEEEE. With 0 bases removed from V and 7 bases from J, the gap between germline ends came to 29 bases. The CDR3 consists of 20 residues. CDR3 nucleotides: TGTGCCAGCAGCTTGGTGTCCTCCCGTCCGTGGTCTATCAATTGGAATGAGCAGTTCTTC. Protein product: CASSLVSSRPWSINWNEQFF.

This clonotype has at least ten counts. The CDR3 DNA reads as TGCAGTGCTAGGACTAGCGGGGGAACGTACGAGCAGTACTTC. It translates to CSARTSGGTYEQYF. The genes are TRBV20-1 and TRBJ2-7; 12 bases map to TRBD2. The CDR3 totals 14 residues. Germline V CDR1 and CDR2: DFQATT, SNEGSKA (reference sequence). V lost 3 bases and J lost 4; bases outside the gene matches: 4.

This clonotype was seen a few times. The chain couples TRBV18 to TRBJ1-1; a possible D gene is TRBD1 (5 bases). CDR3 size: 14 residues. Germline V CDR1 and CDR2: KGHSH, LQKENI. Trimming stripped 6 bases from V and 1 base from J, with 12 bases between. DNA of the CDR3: TGTGCCAGCTCCCTTACGACAGAGAACACTGAAGCTTTCTTT. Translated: CASSLTTENTEAFF.

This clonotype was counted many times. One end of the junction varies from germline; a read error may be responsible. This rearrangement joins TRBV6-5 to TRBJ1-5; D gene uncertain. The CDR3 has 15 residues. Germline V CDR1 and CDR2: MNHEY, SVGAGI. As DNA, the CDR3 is TGTGCCAGCAGTGACTCAGAAGGACCTAATCAGCCCCAGCATTTT. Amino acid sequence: CASSDSEGPNQPQHF.

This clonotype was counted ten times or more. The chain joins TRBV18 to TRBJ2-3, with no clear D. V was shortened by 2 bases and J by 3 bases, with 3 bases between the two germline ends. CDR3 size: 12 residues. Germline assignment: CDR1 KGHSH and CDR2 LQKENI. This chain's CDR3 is CASSPMTDTQYF. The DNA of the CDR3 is TGTGCCAGCTCACCAATGACAGATACGCAGTATTTT.

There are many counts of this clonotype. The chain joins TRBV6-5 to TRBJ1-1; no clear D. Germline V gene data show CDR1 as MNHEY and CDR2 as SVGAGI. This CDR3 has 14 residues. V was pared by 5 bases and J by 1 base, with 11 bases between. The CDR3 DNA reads TGTGCCAGCAGTCAAAGACTACAGAACACTGAAGCTTTCTTT. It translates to CASSQRLQNTEAFF.

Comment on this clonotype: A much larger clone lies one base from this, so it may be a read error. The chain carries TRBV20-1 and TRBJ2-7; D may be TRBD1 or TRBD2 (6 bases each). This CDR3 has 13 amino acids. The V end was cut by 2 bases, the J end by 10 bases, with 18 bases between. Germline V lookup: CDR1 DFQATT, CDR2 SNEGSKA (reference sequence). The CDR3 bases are TGCAGTGCTAGACAAACGGGGGCAGCCAACCAGTACTTC. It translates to CSARQTGAANQYF.

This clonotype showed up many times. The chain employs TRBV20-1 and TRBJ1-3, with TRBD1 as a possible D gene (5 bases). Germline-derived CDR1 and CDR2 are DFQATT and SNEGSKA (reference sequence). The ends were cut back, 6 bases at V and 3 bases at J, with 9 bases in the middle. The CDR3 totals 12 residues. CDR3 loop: CSAETDGNTIYF. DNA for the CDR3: TGCAGTGCGGAGACAGATGGAAACACCATATATTTT.

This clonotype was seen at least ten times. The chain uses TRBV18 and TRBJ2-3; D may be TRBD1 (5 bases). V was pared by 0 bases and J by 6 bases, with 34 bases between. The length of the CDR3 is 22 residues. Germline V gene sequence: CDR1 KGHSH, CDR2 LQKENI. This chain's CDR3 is CASSPPYGRSPENRRPVDTQYF. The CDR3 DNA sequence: TGTGCCAGCTCACCACCGTATGGCAGGTCACCAGAAAACAGGCGTCCGGTGGATACGCAGTATTTT.

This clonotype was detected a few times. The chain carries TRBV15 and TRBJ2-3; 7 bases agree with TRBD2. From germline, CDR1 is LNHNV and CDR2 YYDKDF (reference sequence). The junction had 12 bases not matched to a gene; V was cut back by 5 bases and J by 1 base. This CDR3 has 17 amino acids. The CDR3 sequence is CATSFATRGDGTDTQYF. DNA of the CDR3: TGTGCCACCAGCTTTGCTACTCGGGGGGACGGCACAGATACGCAGTATTTT.

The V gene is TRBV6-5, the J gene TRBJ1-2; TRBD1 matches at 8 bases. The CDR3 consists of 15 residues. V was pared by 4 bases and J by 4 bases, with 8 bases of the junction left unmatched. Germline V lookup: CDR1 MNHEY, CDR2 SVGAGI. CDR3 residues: CASSSNVQGAYGYTF. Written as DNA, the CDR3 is TGTGCCAGCAGTTCAAATGTGCAGGGGGCCTATGGCTACACCTTC.

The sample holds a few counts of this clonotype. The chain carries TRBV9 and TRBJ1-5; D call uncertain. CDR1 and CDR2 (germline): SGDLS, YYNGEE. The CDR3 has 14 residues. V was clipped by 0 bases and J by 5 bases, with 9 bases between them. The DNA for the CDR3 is TGTGCCAGCAGCGTAGGTCAGAGTTATCAGCCCCAGCATTTT. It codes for CASSVGQSYQPQHF.

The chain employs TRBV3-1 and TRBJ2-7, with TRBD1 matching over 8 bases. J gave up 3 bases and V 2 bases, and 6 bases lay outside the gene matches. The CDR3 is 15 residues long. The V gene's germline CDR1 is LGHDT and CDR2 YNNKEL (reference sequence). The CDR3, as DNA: TGTGCCAGCAGCCAATACGGACAGGGCGTCTACGAGCAGTACTTC. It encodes CASSQYGQGVYEQYF.